This T cell receptor (beta chain) comes out of a study of T cells in localized non-small cell lung cancer. Here immunoSEQ multiplex PCR was the method, and the copy in TCRdb shows in-frame clones only, minus some. The sample shows approximately 60,000 clones, approximately 87% of them seen only once. Study-wide points: Those with higher blood T cell density had longer overall survival. Adjacent lung was found to contain a median approximately 52 of the top 100 tumor clones.

Germline V lookup: CDR1 LNHDA, CDR2 SQIVND (reference sequence). V lost 2 bases to trimming and J lost 1 base, with 5 bases between them. The CDR3 consists of 13 residues. This clone was seen a single time. What it binds is not known. Sequencing used peripheral blood, obtained before any cancer treatment. The genes are TRBV19 and TRBJ1-1, with D unclear. This receptor was identified in a woman aged 35 to 70 with stage I lung adenocarcinoma. The DNA of the CDR3 is TGTGCCAGTAGTATATGGGCGAACACTGAAGCTTTCTTT. This sequence encodes CASSIWANTEAFF.